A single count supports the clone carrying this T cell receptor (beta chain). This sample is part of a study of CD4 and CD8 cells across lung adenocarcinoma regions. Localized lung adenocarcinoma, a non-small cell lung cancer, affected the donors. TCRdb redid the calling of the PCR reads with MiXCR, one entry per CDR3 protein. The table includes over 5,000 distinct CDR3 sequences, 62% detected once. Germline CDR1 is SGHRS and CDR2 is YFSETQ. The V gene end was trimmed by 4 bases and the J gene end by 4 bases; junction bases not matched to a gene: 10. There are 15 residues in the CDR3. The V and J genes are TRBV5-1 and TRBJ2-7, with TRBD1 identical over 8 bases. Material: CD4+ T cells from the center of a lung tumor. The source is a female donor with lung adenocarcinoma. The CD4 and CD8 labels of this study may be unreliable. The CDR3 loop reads CASSLDPGGTYEQYF. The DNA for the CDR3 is TGCGCCAGCAGCCTGGATCCAGGGGGCACATACGAGCAGTACTTC.